Shown below are 9 T cell receptor beta chains from a single sample sequenced in a study of T-cell memory formation after mild COVID-19. One entry per CDR3 protein results from TCRdb running MiXCR on the 5' RACE reads. The sample consists of over 350,000 distinct CDR3 sequences, more than 20% of them appearing once. The specimen was PBMCs or a T cell subset sorted from them (not recorded which). The origin of the receptors is an adult woman who had mild COVID-19 (a few samples of this study predate the infection). Cell type and time point are not known.

V gene TRBV2 combines with J gene TRBJ2-3; TRBD2 matches 14 bases. Germline V gene data show CDR1 as SNHLY and CDR2 as FYNNEI. After removal of 4 bases from V and 1 base from J, the junction contained 13 bases not matched to a gene. The CDR3 runs to 20 residues. This chain's CDR3 is CASSASGLAGEKGGTDTQYF. CDR3 in DNA: TGTGCCAGCAGTGCTTCGGGACTAGCGGGAGAAAAGGGAGGCACAGATACGCAGTATTTT.

The chain links TRBV4-3 to TRBJ2-5; 7 bases match TRBD2. V lost 1 base to trimming and J lost 1 base; unmatched junction nucleotides: 6. Germline CDR1 reads LGHNA; CDR2 reads YSLEER. The CDR3 is 16 amino acids. The CDR3 DNA sequence: TGCGCCAGCAGCCAAGCATACGGGACTATCCAAGAGACCCAGTACTTC. Translated: CASSQAYGTIQETQYF.

This clonotype was counted once. The J gene is TRBJ2-4, the V gene TRBV20-1, with D possibly being TRBD1 (6 bases). Germline V gives CDR1 DFQATT, CDR2 SNEGSKA (reference sequence). The V end was cut by 4 bases, the J end by 6 bases, with 13 bases between. The CDR3 is made up of 13 amino acids. The chain's CDR3 is CSAIETGVNIQYF. In DNA form, the CDR3 reads TGCAGTGCTATAGAGACAGGAGTAAACATTCAGTACTTC.

There are a few counts of this clonotype. The chain combines TRBV5-1 with TRBJ1-2, with 8 bases identical to TRBD1. CDR1 and CDR2 from the germline V gene are SGHRS and YFSETQ. V dropped 0 bases and J dropped 4; count of bases not matched to a gene: 5. This CDR3 comprises 15 residues. The CDR3 sequence is CASSLDGQGGYGYTF. CDR3 DNA: TGCGCCAGCAGCTTGGATGGACAGGGCGGCTATGGCTACACCTTC.

This clonotype showed up just a few times. The V gene is TRBV11-2, the J gene TRBJ2-1, with unresolved D. The germline V and J ends were trimmed by 0 bases and 9 bases, with 12 bases remaining between them. Germline V gives CDR1 SGHAT, CDR2 FQNNGV. The CDR3 is 14 amino acids. The CDR3 nucleotides are TGTGCCAGCAGCTTAGATCTCTGGAGTGGTGAGCAGTTCTTC. Its translation: CASSLDLWSGEQFF.

The chain recombines TRBV6-1 with TRBJ1-2; D unclear. The ends were cut back, 5 bases at V and 7 bases at J, with 5 bases in the middle. Germline lookup yields CDR1 MNHNS and CDR2 SASEGT. The CDR3 sequence is 10 residues long. In nucleotides, the CDR3 is TGTGCCAGCAGTTTACCTGGCTACACCTTC. This codes for CASSLPGYTF.

For the CDR3, the DNA is TGCGCCAGCAGCTTCTTAAGCGGGGGGCACGCGAACACCGGGGAGCTGTTTTTT. The encoded protein is CASSFLSGGHANTGELFF. J is TRBJ2-2 and V is TRBV5-1; 9 bases match TRBD2. Unmatched junction bases numbered 8, after V lost 2 bases and J lost 0 bases. Looked up from germline, CDR1 is SGHRS and CDR2 is YFSETQ. This CDR3 is 18 amino acids long.

This clonotype came up many times. This rearrangement joins TRBV9 to TRBJ2-1; D ambiguous. CDR1 and CDR2 (germline): SGDLS, YYNGEE. Trimming left V 2 bases short and J 3 bases short, with 12 bases between. The CDR3 is 15 amino acids. The CDR3 DNA follows: TGTGCCAGCAGCGTGCAAGGTTCCCTCTACAATGAGCAGTTCTTC. Protein: CASSVQGSLYNEQFF.

A word on this clonotype: A read error is possible here, since a much larger clone lies one base away. This chain links TRBV6-6 with TRBJ2-7, with D possibly matching TRBD2 (6 bases). Trimming cost V 1 base and J 2 bases, with 15 bases left between them. The germline V gene has CDR1 MNHNY and CDR2 SVGAGI (reference sequence). The CDR3 is made up of 16 amino acids. The CDR3 DNA reads as TGTGCCAGCAGTTACTTGATTGTTGGCGGGGCCTACGAGCAGTACTTC. Its protein is CASSYLIVGGAYEQYF.